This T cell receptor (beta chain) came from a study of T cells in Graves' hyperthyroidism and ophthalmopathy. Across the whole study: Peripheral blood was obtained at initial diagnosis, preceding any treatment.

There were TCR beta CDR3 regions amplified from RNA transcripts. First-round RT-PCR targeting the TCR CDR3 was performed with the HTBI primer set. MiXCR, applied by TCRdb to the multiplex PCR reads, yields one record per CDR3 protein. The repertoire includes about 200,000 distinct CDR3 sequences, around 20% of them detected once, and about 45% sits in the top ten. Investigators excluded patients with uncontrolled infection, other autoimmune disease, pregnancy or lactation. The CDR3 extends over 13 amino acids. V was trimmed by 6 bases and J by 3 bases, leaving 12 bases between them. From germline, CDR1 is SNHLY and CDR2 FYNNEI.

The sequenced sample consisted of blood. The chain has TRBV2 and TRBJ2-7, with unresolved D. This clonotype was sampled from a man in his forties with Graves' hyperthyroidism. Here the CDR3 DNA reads TGTGCCAGCAGGGGAATGGGTCACTACGAGCAGTACTTC. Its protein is CASRGMGHYEQYF.